This entry lists 7 T cell receptor beta chains sequenced from one sample in a study of blood T cell repertoires in COVID-19. TCRdb's copy holds only in-frame clones and misses some; the assay was immunoSEQ multiplex PCR. This sample has 150,000 to 200,000 clones, with roughly 90% found just once. The sequenced sample consisted of peripheral blood. Receptors were obtained from a man aged 55 to 70 with active or convalescent COVID-19.

The V and J genes are TRBV5-4 and TRBJ1-2; D possibly corresponds to TRBD1 (5 bases). CDR1 and CDR2 from the germline V gene are SGHNT and YYREEE (reference sequence). The V end was cut by 2 bases, the J end by 4 bases, with 15 bases between. CDR3 length: 15 amino acids. The DNA for the CDR3 is TGTGCCAGCAGCTTCCAATCGGGGGAGGGCTATGGCTACACCTTC. Its translation is CASSFQSGEGYGYTF.

The rearrangement uses TRBV5-1 and TRBJ1-1; weak D call: TRBD1 (6 bases). Germline lookup yields CDR1 SGHRS and CDR2 YFSETQ. The V end was cut by 4 bases, the J end by 2 bases, with 15 bases between. The length of the CDR3 is 15 residues. Here the CDR3 reads CASSPPGHLNTEAFF. The CDR3 DNA reads TGCGCCAGCAGCCCCCCGGGACACCTTAACACTGAAGCTTTCTTT.

This rearrangement joins TRBV3-1 (or the pseudogene TRBV3-2) to TRBJ2-5; 10 bases line up with TRBD1. The CDR3 totals 15 residues. Germline trimming cut 4 bases from V and 2 bases from J; bases unmatched to any gene: 4. Germline V gene sequence: CDR1 LGHDT, CDR2 YNNKEL (reference sequence). The chain's CDR3 is CASSPWTGGQETQYF. The CDR3 region has the DNA TGTGCCAGCAGCCCGTGGACAGGGGGTCAAGAGACCCAGTACTTC.

The chain has TRBV11-2 and TRBJ1-2; TRBD1 is a possible D gene (5 bases). Germline V gene sequence: CDR1 SGHAT, CDR2 FQNNGV. The CDR3 is 14 amino acids. The V gene lost 1 base and the J gene lost 8 bases, with 14 bases spanning the gap. Here the CDR3 DNA reads TGTGCCAGCAGCTTAGGGGGGAGGGAGCTCGGCTACACCTTC. Translated: CASSLGGRELGYTF. The full variable domain, in which reference TRBV11-2 and TRBJ1-2 provide the parts outside the CDR3, is EAGVAQSPRYKIIEKRQSVAFWCNPISGHATLYWYQQILGQGPKLLIQFQNNGVVDDSQLPKDRFSAERLKGVDSTLKIQPAKLEDSAVYLCASSLGGRELGYTFGSGTRLTVV.

The chain recombines TRBV10-1 with TRBJ2-1; 8 bases fit TRBD2. V gave up 2 bases and J gave up 9 bases; unmatched junction bases: 9. Germline V CDR1 and CDR2: WNHNN, SYGVQD (reference sequence). This CDR3 spans 15 amino acids. CDR3: CASSERMGLGAEQFF. CDR3 nucleotide sequence: TGCGCCAGCAGTGAGAGGATGGGACTAGGCGCTGAGCAGTTCTTC.

Regarding this clone: Other DNA sequences within the sample encode an identical CDR3. The chain is built from TRBV29-1 and TRBJ1-1, with unresolved D. The CDR3 loop spans 11 amino acids. Germline CDR1 and CDR2: SQVTM and ANQGSEA. V shed 4 bases and J shed 4 bases, with 7 bases lying between them. The CDR3 DNA sequence: TGCAGCGTTGCAAGAGGCACTGAAGCTTTCTTT. It translates to CSVARGTEAFF.

The chain employs TRBV10-3 and TRBJ2-5, with 7 positions matching TRBD1. The CDR3 spans 14 residues. J gave up 4 bases and V 4 bases, and 6 bases lay outside the gene matches. Germline V gene sequence: CDR1 ENHRY, CDR2 SYGVKD. The CDR3 coding sequence is TGTGCCATCAGTGTTGGCAGGGGGTCAGAGACCCAGTACTTC. As protein: CAISVGRGSETQYF.